This T cell receptor beta chain was documented in a study of shared T cell receptors in the human thymus. Clones were read by immunoSEQ multiplex PCR, and TCRdb kept only the in-frame ones, dropping some. The data contain about 730,000 clones, approximately 83% of them singletons. The same sample was also studied in work on human thymus T cells. That publication notes: Serving as donors were healthy Finnish infants, each of whom was having open corrective surgery for congenital heart defects. Resections obtained during corrective heart surgery supplied the thymus tissue. Gene usage for V and J segments appeared biased in thymic and blood repertoires. Unrelated people showed highly overlapping thymic repertoires, related research reported.

The source is a girl under two years old with a congenital heart defect. The sequencing input was thymocytes.

DNA of the CDR3: TGTGCCAGCATCCCGGACAGGGGAGATTCACCCCTCCACTTT. This sequence encodes CASIPDRGDSPLHF. This chain links TRBV2 with TRBJ1-6, with 9 bases aligning to TRBD1. CDR1 is SNHLY, CDR2 FYNNEI, per germline. The length of the CDR3 is 14 residues. Trimming took 7 bases from V and 8 from J; bases not matched to a gene: 6.